Sequencing of this T cell receptor beta chain was carried out in a study of blood T cell repertoires in COVID-19. Looking at the study overall: Researchers got acute and convalescent COVID-19 samples from the United States, Italy and Spain.

Profiled with immunoSEQ multiplex PCR; TCRdb holds only in-frame clones, not every one. The sample carries fewer than 350,000 clones, about 88% recorded once. Grouping used clinical history reported by participants in a survey and questionnaire. Recovery among Cohort 3 donors was established by two negative PCRs, clearance, or symptom resolution. The CDR3 is 16 amino acids. The V and J ends lost 1 base and 5 bases respectively, with 15 bases between them. Germline CDR1 and CDR2: SGDLS and YYNGEE. V is TRBV9 and J is TRBJ2-2, with a tentative D call TRBD2 (6 bases). Sequencing was performed on PBMCs or T cells enriched from blood (not recorded which). The sequence was obtained from a woman in her thirties or forties who had recovered from COVID-19. CDR3 in amino acids: CASSVQPSSGTGELFF. The CDR3 DNA follows: TGTGCCAGCAGCGTACAGCCCTCCAGCGGGACCGGGGAGCTGTTTTTT.